Listed below are T cell receptor beta chains from one sample, sequenced in a study of CD8+ T cells in alopecia areata. Clones were sequenced by immunoSEQ multiplex PCR, and TCRdb holds only the in-frame ones, with some missing. The sample lists 120,000 to 150,000 clones, roughly 50% seen once, with more than 6.5% in the top ten. Sequenced: CD4+ T cells sorted from blood. All receptors derive from a human donor with alopecia areata. CDR3s include the opening cysteine and the closing phenylalanine or tryptophan. D genes are given only for firm matches. Clone size is not always given. Where it is, it says once, few, many or a class for expanded clones.

j_gene,d_gene,len,v_gene,abundance,CDR3nt,CDR3aa
TRBJ2-7,.,13,TRBV7-9,.,TGTGCCAGCAGCGCAAGGTCCCGCGGTGAGCAGTACTTC,CASSARSRGEQYF
TRBJ2-7,TRBD2,13,TRBV29-1,.,TGCAGCGTGGGGGGGGAGAGGTCCTACGAGCAGTACTTC,CSVGGERSYEQYF
TRBJ2-3,.,14,TRBV5-1,.,TGCGCCAGCAGCGGAGGGCCCCACACAGATACGCAGTATTTT,CASSGGPHTDTQYF
TRBJ1-5,.,13,TRBV6-5,.,TGTGCCAGCAGTTACTCGATGGACCAGCCCCAGCATTTT,CASSYSMDQPQHF
TRBJ2-6,TRBD1,15,TRBV7-9,few,TGTGCCAGCAGCCGGACAGGGTCTGGGGCCAACGTCCTGACTTTC,CASSRTGSGANVLTF
TRBJ2-1,.,14,TRBV6-5,.,TGTGCCAGCAGTTACTCAGGACTTCTCAATGAGCAGTTCTTC,CASSYSGLLNEQFF
TRBJ2-3,.,12,TRBV28,few,TGTGCCAGCAGTCCTACCCTAGATACGCAGTATTTT,CASSPTLDTQYF
TRBJ2-7,.,11,TRBV2,few,TGTGCCAGCAGGTTGGGTGGTGAGCAGTACTTC,CASRLGGEQYF
TRBJ2-1,TRBD2,16,TRBV5-1,.,TGCGCCAGCAGCTTGGGTGCGGGAGTCTTCCTTAATGAGCAGTTCTTC,CASSLGAGVFLNEQFF
TRBJ2-7,.,13,TRBV5-6,.,TGTGCCAGCAGGGCCGGGGCCCCCTACGAGCAGTACTTC,CASRAGAPYEQYF
TRBJ2-5,.,11,TRBV2,.,TGTGCCAGCAGACTGGGGGAGACCCAGTACTTC,CASRLGETQYF
TRBJ1-1,.,14,TRBV5-1,.,TGCGCCAGCAGCCGTCGTCGGGAGAGCACTGAAGCTTTCTTT,CASSRRRESTEAFF
TRBJ2-7,.,12,TRBV9,.,TGTGCCAGCAGCGTAGGTTTTGGGGAGCAGTACTTC,CASSVGFGEQYF
TRBJ1-1,.,11,TRBV19,few,TGTGCCAGTAGGGATTTCACTGAAGCTTTCTTT,CASRDFTEAFF
TRBJ2-6,.,16,TRBV5-1,.,TGCGCCAGCAGCAATGGGGTAGTGGCTGGGGCCAACGTCCTGACTTTC,CASSNGVVAGANVLTF
TRBJ1-2,.,14,TRBV25-1,.,TGTGCCAGCAGTGAAAGGGGGGGTACGGATGGCTACACCTTC,CASSERGGTDGYTF
TRBJ2-5,.,13,TRBV30,few,TGTGCCTGGAGTGGGGGTTTACAAGAGACCCAGTACTTC,CAWSGGLQETQYF
TRBJ1-2,.,13,TRBV15,.,TGTGCCACCAGCAGACAGGAGGCCTATGGCTACACCTTC,CATSRQEAYGYTF
TRBJ2-6,TRBD2,17,TRBV5-6,.,TGTGCCAGCAGCGGGACTAGCGGGAGCTCTGGGGCCAACGTCCTGACTTTC,CASSGTSGSSGANVLTF
TRBJ2-5,.,20,TRBV15,once,TGTGCCACCAGCAGAGATCACGGAGTGGGGATCCTCAGGGGAAGCGCGACCCAGTACTTC,CATSRDHGVGILRGSATQYF
TRBJ2-5,TRBD2,17,TRBV28,.,TGTGCCAGCAGTTTATTTCTTGCGGGAGGGGACCAAGAGACCCAGTACTTC,CASSLFLAGGDQETQYF
TRBJ2-2,.,15,TRBV5-1,few,TGCGCCAGCAGCCCCGATACTTCCCCCACCGGGGAGCTGTTTTTT,CASSPDTSPTGELFF
TRBJ2-5,TRBD2,15,TRBV2,once,TGTGCCTCAAAGCCGGTGGGAGGGATCCGCGAGACCCAGTACTTC,CASKPVGGIRETQYF
TRBJ1-4,.,11,TRBV30,.,TGTGCCTGGAGTGTACTTGGAAAACTGTTTTTT,CAWSVLGKLFF
TRBJ1-1,TRBD1,16,TRBV7-2,.,TGTGCCAGCAGCTCCCGGGGACAGGCGATGAACACTGAAGCTTTCTTT,CASSSRGQAMNTEAFF
TRBJ2-1,TRBD2,16,TRBV5-1,.,TGCGCCAGCAGCTTGGAGACTAGCGGGTTCTACAATGAGCAGTTCTTC,CASSLETSGFYNEQFF
TRBJ2-5,.,14,TRBV18,few,TGTGCCAGCTCACCACCGCAAGGTTCAGAGACCCAGTACTTC,CASSPPQGSETQYF
TRBJ2-2,.,14,TRBV6-5,.,TGTGCCAGCAGTCGGACGAAAGACACCGGGGAGCTGTTTTTT,CASSRTKDTGELFF
TRBJ2-7,.,11,TRBV7-9,.,TGTGCCAGCAGCGACACAAGGGGCGAAGACTTC,CASSDTRGEDF
TRBJ2-1,.,17,TRBV14,.,TGTGCCAGCAGCCAAGATCAGGGCTACCTAGGCCACAATGAGCAGTTCTTC,CASSQDQGYLGHNEQFF
TRBJ1-2,TRBD1,16,TRBV29-1,few,TGCAGCGTTGGATTTTCTATAGGGACAGCCGACTATGGCTACACCTTC,CSVGFSIGTADYGYTF
TRBJ2-5,.,13,TRBV28,once,TGTGCCAGCAGACCCATCGGCCCGGAGACCCAGTACTTC,CASRPIGPETQYF
TRBJ2-7,.,15,TRBV4-1,.,TGCGCCAGCAGCTTTTACAGGGAGGTCCCCTACGAGCAGTACTTC,CASSFYREVPYEQYF
TRBJ2-7,TRBD1,15,TRBV29-1,.,TGCAGCGTTTGGTCAGGGACAGGGAGGGGCTACGAGCAGTACTTC,CSVWSGTGRGYEQYF
TRBJ1-5,TRBD1,15,TRBV6-5,once,TGTGCCAGCAGTTTACAGGGGGCCAGCAATCAGCCCCAGCATTTT,CASSLQGASNQPQHF
TRBJ2-3,TRBD2,17,TRBV30,.,TGTGCCTGGAGTCGGGGTGGGGCTAGCGGGGTCACAGATACGCAGTATTTT,CAWSRGGASGVTDTQYF
TRBJ2-7,TRBD1,17,TRBV7-9,once,TGTGCCAGCATCCCAAACCTGCGACAGGGGGCTATCCACGAGCAGTACTTC,CASIPNLRQGAIHEQYF
TRBJ2-1,TRBD2,17,TRBV7-6,.,TGTGCCAGCAGCCCTAGACTAGCGGGAGGCTCTTACAATGAGCAGTTCTTC,CASSPRLAGGSYNEQFF
TRBJ2-7,TRBD2,15,TRBV29-1,.,TGCAGCGTTGCCATGGGACTAGCGGGAGACTACGAGCAGTACTTC,CSVAMGLAGDYEQYF
TRBJ2-7,.,17,TRBV4-2,.,TGTGCCAGCAGCCAAGGCTTCCGACGGACGGAGGACTACGAGCAGTACTTC,CASSQGFRRTEDYEQYF
TRBJ2-1,.,14,TRBV5-4,.,TGTGCCAGCAGCTCTTATAGCCGTCCCCATGAGCAGTTCTTC,CASSSYSRPHEQFF
TRBJ2-1,TRBD2,15,TRBV12-5,.,TGTGCTAGTGGTTTGGCTAGCGGGAGGGCCGGTGAGCAGTTCTTC,CASGLASGRAGEQFF
TRBJ2-5,.,12,TRBV29-1,.,TGCAGCGTCGCTCCCGGGGGAGAGACCCAGTACTTC,CSVAPGGETQYF
TRBJ2-7,.,14,TRBV30,.,TGTGCCTGGAGTGAGACAGGCTTAACCTACGAGCAGTACTTC,CAWSETGLTYEQYF
TRBJ2-5,TRBD1,15,TRBV5-1,.,TGCGCCAGCAGGAGGACAGGGGGGATACAAGAGACCCAGTACTTC,CASRRTGGIQETQYF
TRBJ2-2,.,10,TRBV29-1,few,TGCAGCGTTGATGTCGGGGAGCTGTTTTTT,CSVDVGELFF
TRBJ2-7,.,11,TRBV6-5,.,TGTGCCAGCAGTTCGCAGGAGATCCAGTACTTC,CASSSQEIQYF
TRBJ1-2,.,14,TRBV27,few,TGTGCCAGCAGTTTCGCAGGGGCTAACTATGGCTACACCTTC,CASSFAGANYGYTF
TRBJ2-3,TRBD1,13,TRBV7-2,few,TGTGCCAGCAAGACAGGGTATGGGGATACGCAGTATTTT,CASKTGYGDTQYF
TRBJ2-3,.,14,TRBV15,.,TGTGCCACCAGCAGAGATATTGCCCCGGATACGCAGTATTTT,CATSRDIAPDTQYF
TRBJ1-1,.,13,TRBV5-1,.,TGCGCCAGCGCGATGTCCCCCGGGGCAGAAGCTTTCTTT,CASAMSPGAEAFF
TRBJ1-2,.,15,TRBV5-4,few,TGTGCCAGCAGCTTGAGCGCAGGGCCAAACTATGGCTACACCTTC,CASSLSAGPNYGYTF
TRBJ1-4,.,14,TRBV5-6,.,TGTGCCAGCAGCTTGGGGGGAACTAATGAAAAACTGTTTTTT,CASSLGGTNEKLFF
TRBJ1-2,.,14,TRBV5-1,few,TGCGCCAGCAGTTATGCTAGGATTACAGGGGGCTACACCTTC,CASSYARITGGYTF
TRBJ2-5,TRBD2,15,TRBV28,.,TGTGCCAGCACCCCATCTAGCGGGGCGAAAGAGACCCAGTACTTC,CASTPSSGAKETQYF
TRBJ2-1,.,15,TRBV6-5,.,TGTGCCAGCAGTTACCAAATACCCCATCAGAATGAGCAGTTCTTC,CASSYQIPHQNEQFF
TRBJ2-3,.,12,TRBV29-1,few,TGCAGCCCTACCCTAATCGCAGATACGCAGTATTTT,CSPTLIADTQYF
TRBJ1-5,.,11,TRBV20-1,.,TGCAGTGCTAAAAGCAATCAGCCCCAGCATTTT,CSAKSNQPQHF
TRBJ2-7,.,13,TRBV6-1,few,TGTGCCAGCAGTGCACTCCAGGGTTACGAGCAGTACTTC,CASSALQGYEQYF